Following are 13 T cell receptor beta chains from one sample sequenced in a study of neoadjuvant anti-PD-1 for oral cavity cancer. Sequenced by immunoSEQ multiplex PCR; TCRdb stores in-frame clones only, minus some. The table lists 60,000 to 75,000 clones, about 86% of them singletons. Material: PBMCs, obtained before nivolumab (anti-PD-1) treatment. The receptors come from a person aged 35-79 years with oral cavity squamous cell carcinoma.

This clone came up a few times. The rearrangement uses TRBV27 and TRBJ1-4, with 9 bases identical to TRBD1. The length of the CDR3 is 15 residues. The germline V gene has CDR1 MNHEY and CDR2 SMNVEV (reference sequence). V shed 10 bases and J 7 bases; nucleotides not matched to a gene: 13. Here the CDR3 DNA reads TGTGCCACCGCCGGGACAGGGAATTTCGGTGAAAAACTGTTTTTT. Protein: CATAGTGNFGEKLFF.

The chain has TRBV5-1 and TRBJ2-5, with TRBD2 matching over 10 bases. CDR3 length: 16 amino acids. V shed 0 bases, J shed 1 base, and the junction held 3 bases outside the gene matches. Looked up from germline, CDR1 is SGHRS and CDR2 is YFSETQ. The CDR3 sequence: CASSLVLAGVQETQYF. The CDR3, as DNA: TGCGCCAGCAGCTTGGTTCTAGCGGGGGTCCAAGAGACCCAGTACTTC.

This chain links TRBV10-1 with TRBJ2-7, with D possibly TRBD1 on 6 matching bases. The CDR3 spans 16 residues. V was clipped by 2 bases and J by 2 bases, with 16 bases between them. CDR1 and CDR2 from the germline V gene are WNHNN and SYGVQD (reference sequence). CDR3 loop: CASSEIRNTGTYEQYF. The DNA for the CDR3 is TGCGCCAGCAGTGAGATCCGGAACACAGGGACCTACGAGCAGTACTTC.

The chain is built from TRBV5-1 and TRBJ1-4; TRBD1 aligns across 8 bases. This CDR3 region has 14 residues. Germline values: CDR1 SGHRS, CDR2 YFSETQ. V dropped 4 bases and J dropped 8; count of bases not matched to a gene: 7. The CDR3 sequence is CASSDGQGREKLFF. CDR3 DNA sequence: TGCGCCAGCAGCGATGGACAGGGTCGAGAAAAACTGTTTTTT.

The chain joins TRBV6-6 to TRBJ2-7; a weak D match, TRBD2 (8 bases). Germline lookup yields CDR1 MNHNY and CDR2 SVGAGI (reference sequence). The V end lost 7 bases, the J end lost 6 bases, and 22 bases lay between the germline ends. The length of the CDR3 is 15 residues. The CDR3 here is CASTHGRVGGAEQYF. CDR3 in DNA: TGTGCCAGCACCCACGGGAGGGTAGGGGGCGCCGAGCAGTACTTC.

This chain joins TRBV13 and TRBJ1-5, with D unclear. V gave up 1 base and J gave up 4 bases, with 11 bases separating them. This CDR3 spans 15 amino acids. Per the germline V gene, CDR1 is PRHDT and CDR2 is FYEKMQ (reference sequence). The CDR3 loop is CASSLATAPNQPQHF. CDR3 DNA sequence: TGTGCCAGCAGCTTAGCCACGGCTCCAAATCAGCCCCAGCATTTT.

J is TRBJ1-2 and V is TRBV16; no clear D. Germline CDR1 is KGHSY and CDR2 is FQNENV. The V end lost 3 bases, the J end lost 0 bases, and 5 bases lay between the germline ends. The CDR3 loop spans 13 amino acids. CDR3 nucleotide sequence: TGTGCCAGCAGCCAGGGGTCTAACTATGGCTACACCTTC. As protein: CASSQGSNYGYTF.

The chain joins TRBV9 to TRBJ1-3; TRBD1 matches at 10 bases. Per the germline V gene, CDR1 is SGDLS and CDR2 is YYNGEE. Trimming removed 3 bases from V and 3 bases from J; junction bases left unmatched: 3. CDR3 size: 15 residues. This CDR3 reads CASSAGQGVGNTIYF. CDR3 nucleotide sequence: TGTGCCAGCAGCGCTGGACAGGGGGTTGGAAACACCATATATTTT.

This clone was counted only a few times. The rearrangement uses TRBV29-1 and TRBJ1-4, with no clear D. The CDR3 runs 13 residues. The germline V gene encodes CDR1 SQVTM and CDR2 ANQGSEA. Trimming took 8 bases from V and 8 from J, leaving 18 bases between them. The CDR3 loop reads CSHLGPDGEKLFF. CDR3 sequence (DNA): TGCAGCCACTTGGGCCCGGACGGGGAAAAACTGTTTTTT. The variable domain in full, with the rest retrieved from reference TRBV29-1 and TRBJ1-4, is SAVISQKPSRDICQRGTSLTIQCQVDSQVTMMFWYRQQPGQSLTLIATANQGSEATYESGFVIDKFPISRPNLTFSTLTVSNMSPEDSSIYLCSHLGPDGEKLFFGSGTQLSVL.

The gene calls are TRBV5-1 and TRBJ2-3; 8 bases map to TRBD1. V shed 5 bases and J 6 bases; nucleotides not matched to a gene: 8. This CDR3 comprises 14 residues. The germline V gene encodes CDR1 SGHRS and CDR2 YFSETQ. CDR3 coding DNA: TGCGCCAGCAGTCCCGGACAGGGCGGGGATACGCAGTATTTT. Translation: CASSPGQGGDTQYF.

V and J are TRBV9 and TRBJ2-1; D ambiguous. From germline, CDR1 is SGDLS and CDR2 YYNGEE. The CDR3 is 14 residues long. Trimming left V 0 bases short and J 10 bases short, with 14 bases between. CDR3 nucleotides: TGTGCCAGCAGCGTAGGTCTTCTTCGTGGGGAGCAGTTCTTC. Translation: CASSVGLLRGEQFF.

V gene TRBV27 combines with J gene TRBJ2-7; D call uncertain. The germline CDR1 and CDR2 sequences are MNHEY and SMNVEV (reference sequence). The CDR3 is 12 amino acids. V lost 6 bases and J 0 bases, leaving 6 bases between the germline ends. CDR3 sequence (DNA): TGTGCCAGCAGCAAGAGCTCCTACGAGCAGTACTTC. Amino acid sequence: CASSKSSYEQYF.

In DNA, the CDR3 is TGTGCCAGCAGTTCGATACGGAGTTCACCCCTCCACTTT. Translation: CASSSIRSSPLHF. This chain links TRBV27 with TRBJ1-6, with no clear D. The CDR3 is 13 amino acids. Germline CDR1 MNHEY, CDR2 SMNVEV (reference sequence). Trimming took off 4 bases at V and 9 bases at J, with 10 bases between the two ends.